This T cell receptor beta chain derives from a study of Graves' ophthalmopathy and Graves' hyperthyroidism. Study results and caveats: The model reached 70% to 71% sensitivity and around 72% specificity for predicting ophthalmopathy progression. Blood also carried most expanded thyroid clonotypes exceeding 0.001 frequency.

With 1 base removed from V and 7 bases from J, the gap between germline ends came to 11 bases. This CDR3 is 13 amino acids long. Germline V gives CDR1 SGHTA, CDR2 FQGNSA. RNA transcripts were the template, and TCR beta CDR3 regions were amplified from them. The library came from an HTBI-primed first-round RT-PCR and a second-round multiplex PCR. TCRdb fed the multiplex PCR reads into MiXCR, producing one record per CDR3 protein. The profile covers about 240,000 distinct CDR3 sequences, with around 50% appearing a single time and about half taken by the ten largest. Every ophthalmopathy donor presented moderate-to-severe activity, CAS ≥3, NOSPECS ≥4 and duration under 3 months. To note about this clonotype: Its antigen is unknown.

This chain links TRBV7-2 with TRBJ2-7, with no clear D. Material for sequencing was peripheral blood. This clonotype was obtained from an adult man with Graves' ophthalmopathy. The CDR3 here is CASSLGFVGEQYF. Written as DNA, the CDR3 is TGTGCCAGCAGCTTAGGCTTCGTGGGGGAGCAGTACTTC.